This T cell receptor beta chain is drawn from a study of cytomegalovirus exposure and HLA in healthy donors. The CDR3 is made up of 15 amino acids. Trimming pared 0 bases from V and 7 bases from J, leaving 10 bases between. Germline-derived CDR1 and CDR2 are WSHSY and SAAADI. Both 60 Vbeta primers and 13 Jbeta primers went into the PCR. Assay: immunoSEQ multiplex PCR; the TCRdb copy retains only in-frame clones and omits some. Of roughly 200,000 clones listed, 65% to 80% are singletons. The sequenced sample was PBMCs. The TCR comes from a woman aged 30 to 39 in good health and CMV-seropositive. J is TRBJ1-6 and V is TRBV10-2; tentatively, D is TRBD1 (6 bases). The CDR3, as DNA: TGCGCCAGCAGTGAGTCCAGGGGATTGAATTCACCCCTCCACTTT. It yields the protein CASSESRGLNSPLHF.